These T cell receptor beta chains were read from a single sample in a study of early T cells in non-severe SARS-CoV-2 infection. TCRdb redid the calling of the 5' RACE reads with MiXCR, one entry per CDR3 protein. The sample gives tens of thousands of distinct CDR3 sequences, 5% to 6.5% of which show up once; 20% to 25% is in the top ten. Specimen: whole blood. The source is an adult who was a healthcare worker with PCR-confirmed SARS-CoV-2 infection or an uninfected control (not recorded which). Both conserved end residues are trimmed from each CDR3. The listing skips clone size in some rows; elsewhere it reads once, few, many or a size class.

>-|TRBJ2-5|TRBV2
ASKPTGFGKETQY
>many|TRBJ2-1|TRBV7-9
ASSLGAGQYNEQF
>-|TRBJ1-1|TRBV29-1
SVEQIGTLANTEAF
>many|TRBJ2-1|TRBV7-2
ASSLGRGGQDEQF
>many|TRBJ1-2|TRBV28
ASTTFGQGYGYT
>many|TRBJ2-7|TRBV7-2
ASSLGTRFLYEQY
>many|TRBJ2-7|TRBV20-1
SARRQSYEQY
>few|TRBJ1-6|TRBV20-1
SARETRNSPLH
>many|TRBJ2-7|TRBV14
ASSPAGGKVQY
>many|TRBJ2-2|TRBV5-5
ASSGGTSWNTGELF
>many|TRBJ2-5|TRBV7-3
ASSLNSQETQY
>many|TRBJ2-6|TRBV7-9
ASATGDGANVLT
>few|TRBJ1-2|TRBV5-1
ASSIRTGLNYGYT
>medium-sized|TRBJ2-1|TRBV7-9
ASTLQREGDNEQF
>many|TRBJ2-7|TRBV14
ASSPNLYEQY
>few|TRBJ2-1|TRBV25-1
ASSDLVNEQF
>few|TRBJ2-1|TRBV29-1
SVDSGTTYNEQF
>many|TRBJ2-1|TRBV7-8
ASSSQAGLAGGGQF
>many|TRBJ2-1|TRBV7-2
ASSLGLAGGLPYNEQF
>many|TRBJ2-5|TRBV7-9
ASSRLARETQY
>many|TRBJ2-3|TRBV7-2
ASSLGFLAGGSDTQY
>many|TRBJ2-1|TRBV7-2
ASSLAPAGGLASYNEQF
>many|TRBJ2-2|TRBV3-1
ASSQDPLAGPAGELF
>many|TRBJ2-3|TRBV5-4
ASSDPSISTDTQY
>-|TRBJ2-7|TRBV7-2
ASSLQGGASYEQY
>many|TRBJ1-2|TRBV7-2
ASSLVRGTPYGYT
>many|TRBJ2-6|TRBV9
ASSVVSSGANVLT
>few|TRBJ2-2|TRBV30
AWSEEFTGELF
>few|TRBJ2-2|TRBV10-3
AISGGGPTGELF
>few|TRBJ2-4|TRBV7-8
ASSFLAGGKGNIQY
>few|TRBJ2-7|TRBV20-1
SALGDGYEQY
>many|TRBJ2-3|TRBV5-5
ASSSLNSPLDTQY
>many|TRBJ2-3|TRBV5-4
ASRPGATSTDTQY
>many|TRBJ1-2|TRBV7-3
ASSLTANYGYT
>-|TRBJ2-1|TRBV3-1
ASSPGVSSYNEQF
>-|TRBJ1-1|TRBV29-1
SGRGTSGTEAF
>many|TRBJ2-1|TRBV6-5
ASSRGEPVDEQF
>many|TRBJ2-1|TRBV7-3
ASSLSTLGNEQF
>-|TRBJ2-7|TRBV7-2
ASSRDRNYEQY
>many|TRBJ2-5|TRBV20-1
SASWSGQETQY
>few|TRBJ2-7|TRBV7-9
ASSLGSVPSYEQY
>-|TRBJ2-1|TRBV3-1
ASSQGDRDYNEQF
>many|TRBJ1-3|TRBV5-1
ASSLETASGNTIY
>many|TRBJ2-2|TRBV20-1
SASSTGGQRIGELF
>many|TRBJ2-2|TRBV7-6
ASSLDRVAGELF
>many|TRBJ1-3|TRBV28
ASKGGPSGNTIY
>-|TRBJ2-7|TRBV3-1
ASRDRGFGEQY
>-|TRBJ2-1|TRBV29-1
SVEGLGREGPNEQF
>many|TRBJ2-3|TRBV9
ASSVRPGTDTQY
>many|TRBJ1-1|TRBV11-1
ASSFGGAATEAF
>many|TRBJ1-3|TRBV5-6
ASSLLGRTGNLGNTIY
>many|TRBJ2-5|TRBV12-3/TRBV12-4
ASSLLGMGEETQY
>few|TRBJ2-3|TRBV7-8
ASSLFARADTQY
>many|TRBJ2-4|TRBV28
ASSLQGAQY
>many|TRBJ2-1|TRBV6-5
ASSGLAGGRVEQF
>many|TRBJ2-7|TRBV20-1
SARRAYEQY
>-|TRBJ2-2|TRBV30
AWSVSATATGELF
>few|TRBJ2-5|TRBV3-1
ASSQVSGSLETQY